One and the same sample provided the 21 T cell receptor beta chains below, sequenced in a study of T cells expressing NK-cell markers. TCRdb re-called the 5' RACE reads; one entry per CDR3 protein, DNA not given. Its listing shows some 450,000 distinct CDR3 sequences. The material sequenced was blood T cells: a sorted CD56 or NKG2C T cell subset, CD4+ or CD8+ T cells, or bulk PBMC T cells (not recorded which). Receptor source: a woman aged 18 to 75 in good health.

The V call is TRBV12-3 or TRBV12-4, the J call TRBJ2-5; TCRdb designates TRBD1, a call that cannot be tested without DNA. The CDR3 length is 13 residues. The CDR3 loop is CASNGTPDETQYF.

The V call is TRBV4-2, the J call TRBJ1-5. CDR1 is LGHNA and CDR2 is YNFKEQ in the germline V gene. This CDR3 is 15 amino acids long. The CDR3: CASSQVALGDQPQHF.

V usage is TRBV29-1 and J usage is TRBJ2-5; TCRdb calls TRBD2, which cannot be checked without DNA. The CDR3 length is 13 residues. Germline V lookup: CDR1 SQVTM, CDR2 ANQGSEA. CDR3 residues: CSLWTSGSETQYF.

The chain employs TRBV6-1 and TRBJ1-1; TCRdb designates TRBD1, a call that cannot be tested without DNA. The CDR3 runs 14 residues. Germline-derived CDR1 and CDR2 are MNHNS and SASEGT. The CDR3 reads CASSAAGGTTEAFF.

V usage is TRBV6-6 and J usage is TRBJ2-7; no DNA is available, so the TRBD1 call from TCRdb remains unchecked. The CDR3 contains 12 residues. CDR1 is MNHNY and CDR2 is SVGAGI in the germline V gene (reference sequence). This CDR3 is CASEGTDYEQYF.

This chain links TRBV12-3 or TRBV12-4 with TRBJ1-5. The CDR3 loop spans 14 amino acids. CDR3 protein: CASSILDLGQPQHF.

The rearrangement joins TRBV15 to TRBJ1-5; TCRdb selects TRBD1, and the lack of DNA leaves this call unchecked. The CDR3 runs 14 residues. From germline, CDR1 is LNHNV and CDR2 YYDKDF (reference sequence). CDR3: CATSLDRGLQPQHF. The full variable domain, with the rest looked up from reference TRBV15 and TRBJ1-5, is DAMVIQNPRYQVTQFGKPVTLSCSQTLNHNVMYWYQQKSSQAPKLLFHYYDKDFNNEADTPDNFQSRRPNTSFCFLDIRSPGLGDTAMYLCATSLDRGLQPQHFGDGTRLSIL.

The V gene is TRBV6-5, the J gene TRBJ2-2. Germline V gives CDR1 MNHEY, CDR2 SVGAGI. The CDR3 has 15 amino acids. Here the CDR3 reads CASSYEVAGTGELFF.

This chain uses TRBV12-3 or TRBV12-4 with TRBJ2-1; TCRdb's D call of TRBD2 is untestable without DNA. The CDR3 contains 15 residues. This CDR3 reads CASSLVGLAGRGQFF.

The chain recombines TRBV6-4 with TRBJ2-3; without DNA, the TCRdb call of TRBD1 cannot be checked. Per the germline V gene, CDR1 is MRHNA and CDR2 is SNTAGT. The CDR3 consists of 14 residues. CDR3 protein: CASSEGQSTDTQYF.

The chain joins TRBV29-1 to TRBJ2-5. There are 14 residues in the CDR3. Looked up from germline, CDR1 is SQVTM and CDR2 is ANQGSEA. CDR3 amino acids: CSVEFFGVRETQYF. Based on the CDR3 plus reference TRBV29-1 and TRBJ2-5, the full variable domain is SAVISQKPSRDICQRGTSLTIQCQVDSQVTMMFWYRQQPGQSLTLIATANQGSEATYESGFVIDKFPISRPNLTFSTLTVSNMSPEDSSIYLCSVEFFGVRETQYFGPGTRLLVL.

The V gene is TRBV24-1, the J gene TRBJ1-5; the D call from TCRdb, TRBD1, cannot be confirmed without DNA. Germline values: CDR1 KGHDR, CDR2 SFDVKD. CDR3 length: 12 residues. The CDR3 loop is CATTPGNQPQHF.

The J gene is TRBJ2-1, the V gene TRBV29-1. CDR3 length: 14 residues. Germline CDR1 SQVTM, CDR2 ANQGSEA. CDR3 region: CSADGRSSYNEQFF.

V gene TRBV4-1 combines with J gene TRBJ1-2; TCRdb's D gene call, TRBD1, goes unchecked for lack of DNA. Looked up from germline, CDR1 is MGHRA and CDR2 is YSYEKL. The CDR3 consists of 15 residues. CDR3 in amino acids: CASSQDPAVNYGYTF.

The chain has TRBV11-2 and TRBJ1-4. In germline, CDR1 is SGHAT, CDR2 FQNNGV. The CDR3 runs 13 residues. The CDR3: CASSQRAPRGLFF. Drawing the rest from reference TRBV11-2 and TRBJ1-4, the complete variable domain is EAGVAQSPRYKIIEKRQSVAFWCNPISGHATLYWYQQILGQGPKLLIQFQNNGVVDDSQLPKDRFSAERLKGVDSTLKIQPAKLEDSAVYLCASSQRAPRGLFFGSGTQLSVL.

The V gene is TRBV24-1, the J gene TRBJ1-2; TCRdb indicates TRBD1, and absent DNA this call remains unverified. The CDR3 consists of 12 residues. From germline, CDR1 is KGHDR and CDR2 SFDVKD. The CDR3 reads CATTRVNYGYTF.

The chain employs TRBV7-2 and TRBJ2-1; TCRdb outputs TRBD1, but without DNA this stays unchecked. There are 18 residues in the CDR3. Germline V gene sequence: CDR1 SGHTA, CDR2 FQGNSA. The CDR3 is CASSLAWDQKPGASEQFF.

This chain connects TRBV11-2 to TRBJ2-6; there is no DNA to check the TCRdb D call of TRBD1. This CDR3 is built from 18 residues. CDR1 and CDR2 from the germline V gene are SGHAT and FQNNGV. The CDR3 region is CASSLRQVPVSGANVLTF.

The chain joins TRBV12-3 or TRBV12-4 to TRBJ2-3; TCRdb names TRBD2, which stays unverified in the absence of DNA. The CDR3 spans 16 residues. The CDR3: CASSRETAGGPDTQYF.

This chain connects TRBV18 to TRBJ2-7. CDR1 KGHSH and CDR2 LQKENI come from the germline V gene. The CDR3 spans 15 residues. CDR3 in amino acids: CASSQPTDQVYEQYF.

The gene calls are TRBV28 and TRBJ1-6; TCRdb gives TRBD1 as the D gene, but with no DNA this cannot be confirmed. This CDR3 comprises 18 residues. Germline loops: CDR1 MDHEN, CDR2 SYDVKM. CDR3 loop: CASSGTGASVIFGSPLHF.